Below, 9 T cell receptor beta chains from the same sample are listed, as sequenced in a study of T cell changes during pregnancy in multiple sclerosis. Only in-frame clones appear in the TCRdb table, and some are missing; sequencing was by immunoSEQ multiplex PCR. Of tens of thousands of clones in the sample, around 89% were seen once. This specimen was CD4+ T cells from peripheral blood mononuclear cells, taken in the first trimester of pregnancy. The receptors come from a female donor with multiple sclerosis, enrolled in a pregnancy study.

This chain joins TRBV5-8 and TRBJ2-1, with 8 bases aligning to TRBD1. The CDR3 has 14 amino acids. V was clipped by 4 bases and J by 6 bases; unmatched bases: 6. Germline CDR1 is SGHTS and CDR2 is YDEGEE. The CDR3 coding sequence is TGTGCCAGCAGCCCGGACAGGGTGGGCAATGAGCAGTTCTTC. It codes for CASSPDRVGNEQFF.

The chain combines TRBV7-2 with TRBJ2-5; 11 bases fit TRBD2. In germline, CDR1 is SGHTA, CDR2 FQGNSA. The CDR3 sequence is 16 residues long. V gave up 5 bases and J gave up 5 bases; unmatched junction bases: 10. CDR3 amino acids: CASSPRLAGSRETQYF. For the CDR3, the DNA is TGTGCCAGCAGCCCCCGACTAGCGGGATCACGGGAGACCCAGTACTTC.

The gene calls are TRBV9 and TRBJ2-1, with 7 positions matching TRBD2. The CDR3 contains 12 residues. Germline values: CDR1 SGDLS, CDR2 YYNGEE. The V and J ends lost 3 bases and 9 bases, in that order; junction bases with no gene match: 3. The CDR3 spells CASSGTSSEQFF. In DNA form, the CDR3 reads TGTGCCAGCAGCGGGACTAGTTCTGAGCAGTTCTTC.

CDR3 sequence reads: CASSTPGQGSEAFF. CDR3 sequence (DNA): TGTGCCAGTAGTACCCCGGGACAGGGGTCTGAAGCTTTCTTT. The chain has TRBV19 and TRBJ1-1; 10 nucleotides line up with TRBD1. Per the germline V gene, CDR1 is LNHDA and CDR2 is SQIVND (reference sequence). V was pared by 4 bases and J by 6 bases, with 5 bases of the junction left unmatched. The CDR3 sequence is 14 residues long.

This rearrangement joins TRBV18 to TRBJ2-1, with 10 bases matching TRBD1. CDR1 is KGHSH, CDR2 LQKENI, per germline. V lost 4 bases to trimming and J lost 3 bases; unmatched junction nucleotides: 3. The CDR3 has 15 residues. The CDR3 region is CASSLTGGDYNEQFF. CDR3 bases: TGTGCCAGCTCACTGACAGGGGGCGACTACAATGAGCAGTTCTTC.

The chain recombines TRBV7-3 with TRBJ1-1, with 8 bases lining up with TRBD1. Germline lookup yields CDR1 SGHTA and CDR2 FQGTGA. The CDR3 loop spans 16 amino acids. Trimming removed 0 bases from V and 11 bases from J; junction bases left unmatched: 14. The chain's CDR3 is CASSLTGSTGAGEAFF. The CDR3 DNA reads TGTGCCAGCAGCTTAACTGGCTCGACAGGGGCTGGTGAGGCTTTCTTT.

The rearrangement joins TRBV28 to TRBJ1-4, with D perhaps TRBD1 (5 bases). CDR3 length: 14 amino acids. Trimming shortened V by 6 bases and J by 0 bases, and 8 bases separated the two germline ends. CDR1 MDHEN and CDR2 SYDVKM come from the germline V gene. The CDR3 reads CASSRQPTNEKLFF. The CDR3 DNA sequence: TGTGCCAGCAGCCGACAGCCAACTAATGAAAAACTGTTTTTT.

The chain combines TRBV9 with TRBJ2-7, with TRBD2 matching over 10 bases. The V and J ends lost 4 bases and 2 bases, in that order; junction bases with no gene match: 6. The CDR3 contains 15 residues. CDR1 SGDLS and CDR2 YYNGEE come from the germline V gene. CDR3 amino acids: CASSPRTSGPYEQYF. The CDR3, as DNA: TGTGCCAGCAGCCCCCGGACTAGCGGACCCTACGAGCAGTACTTC.

The chain uses TRBV19 and TRBJ1-1, with D possibly TRBD1 on 5 matching bases. There are 13 residues in the CDR3. Per germline, CDR1 LNHDA and CDR2 SQIVND (reference sequence). V gave up 10 bases and J gave up 0 bases, with 12 bases separating them. CDR3 in amino acids: CATRGGMNTEAFF. CDR3 sequence (DNA): TGTGCCACTAGGGGAGGGATGAACACTGAAGCTTTCTTT.